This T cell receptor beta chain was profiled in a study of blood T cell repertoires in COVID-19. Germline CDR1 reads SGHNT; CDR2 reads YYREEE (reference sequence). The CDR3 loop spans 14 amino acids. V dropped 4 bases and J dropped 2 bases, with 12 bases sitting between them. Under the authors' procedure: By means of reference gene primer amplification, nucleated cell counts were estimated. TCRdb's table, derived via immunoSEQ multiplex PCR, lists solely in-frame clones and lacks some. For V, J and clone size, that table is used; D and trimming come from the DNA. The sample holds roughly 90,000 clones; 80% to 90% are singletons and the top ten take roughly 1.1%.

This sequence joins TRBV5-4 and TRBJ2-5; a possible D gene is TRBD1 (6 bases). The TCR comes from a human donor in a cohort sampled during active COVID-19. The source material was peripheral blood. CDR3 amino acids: CASSTLQGQETQYF. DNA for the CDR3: TGTGCCAGCAGCACACTACAGGGACAAGAGACCCAGTACTTC.